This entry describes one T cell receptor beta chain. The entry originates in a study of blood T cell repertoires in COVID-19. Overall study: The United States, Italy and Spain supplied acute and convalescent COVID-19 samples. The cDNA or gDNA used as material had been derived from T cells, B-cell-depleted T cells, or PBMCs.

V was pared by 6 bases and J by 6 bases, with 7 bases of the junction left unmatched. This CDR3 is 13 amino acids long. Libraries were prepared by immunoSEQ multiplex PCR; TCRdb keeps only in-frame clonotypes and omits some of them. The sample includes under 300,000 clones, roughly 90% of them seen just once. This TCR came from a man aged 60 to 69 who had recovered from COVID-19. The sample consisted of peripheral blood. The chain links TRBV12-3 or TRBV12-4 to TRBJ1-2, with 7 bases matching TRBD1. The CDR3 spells CASRPDRADGYTF. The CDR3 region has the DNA TGTGCCAGCAGGCCCGACAGGGCTGATGGCTACACCTTC.